Presented here are 27 T cell receptor beta chains from one specimen sequenced in a study of T-cell memory formation after mild COVID-19. TCRdb processed the 5' RACE reads anew with MiXCR; each CDR3 protein has one entry. The data contain roughly 550,000 distinct CDR3 sequences, roughly 21% of them singletons. Sequenced input: PBMCs or a T cell subset sorted from them (not recorded which). The receptors originated from an adult woman who had mild COVID-19 (a few samples of this study predate the infection). Cell type and time point are not known.

The sample holds a few counts of this clonotype. This chain joins TRBV7-8 and TRBJ2-3; D call uncertain. Germline-derived CDR1 and CDR2 are SGHVS and FQNEAQ. CDR3 length: 15 residues. Trimming pared 1 base from V and 0 bases from J, leaving 8 bases between. CDR3: CASSLVGISTDTQYF. In nucleotides, the CDR3 is TGTGCCAGCAGCTTAGTGGGGATCAGCACAGATACGCAGTATTTT.

The sample holds many counts of this clonotype. This sequence joins TRBV2 and TRBJ2-6, with 10 bases identical to TRBD1. The CDR3 length is 18 residues. Germline V CDR1 and CDR2: SNHLY, FYNNEI. Trimming took 3 bases from V and 2 from J; bases not matched to a gene: 7. The CDR3 coding sequence is TGTGCCAGCAGTGATAGGGGACAGGGGTTCCCTGGGGCCAACGTCCTGACTTTC. Its translation: CASSDRGQGFPGANVLTF.

The chain carries TRBV21-1 and TRBJ1-5; TRBD1 was called by the table and not checked on the DNA. TRBV21-1 is a pseudogene locus. The CDR3 has 17 amino acids. The CDR3 nucleotides are TGTGCCAGCAGCAAACCAAGTACCAGGGAACGGGGTCAGCCCCAGCATTTT. Translated: CASSKPSTRERGQPQHF.

V usage is TRBV6-6 and J usage is TRBJ2-3; D might be TRBD2 (5 bases). CDR3 length equals 16 residues. Germline V CDR1 and CDR2: MNHNY, SVGAGI (reference sequence). Trimming removed 0 bases at V and 0 bases at J, with 10 bases between. The CDR3: CASSYSKWESTDTQYF. Written as DNA, the CDR3 is TGTGCCAGCAGTTACTCGAAGTGGGAGAGCACAGATACGCAGTATTTT.

This clonotype turned up a few times. One junction end does not reproduce the germline sequence, and a read error may be involved. The DNA for the CDR3 is TGCGCCAGCAGCCAAAGATTCCGGGACAGCTTTAGCCACCCCTCCCACAATGAGCAGTTCTTC. Its translation is CASSQRFRDSFSHPSHNEQFF. The chain is built from TRBV4-3 and TRBJ2-1, with 7 bases fitting TRBD1. The CDR3 consists of 21 residues. Germline CDR1 reads LGHNA; CDR2 reads YSLEER.

The chain couples TRBV12-3 or TRBV12-4 to TRBJ2-7; TRBD2 is a possible D gene (6 bases). V lost 7 bases to trimming and J lost 2 bases, with 15 bases between them. The CDR3 extends over 14 amino acids. As DNA, the CDR3 is TGTGCCAGCAACTTAGGGGACTCACCCTACGAGCAGTACTTC. It codes for CASNLGDSPYEQYF.

The chain recombines TRBV7-6 with TRBJ2-2, with D unresolved. Germline-derived CDR1 and CDR2 are SGHVS and FNYEAQ. Trimming shortened V by 1 base and J by 8 bases, and 5 bases separated the two germline ends. The length of the CDR3 is 12 residues. The CDR3 DNA is TGTGCCAGCAGCTTAGTCAAGGGGGAGCTGTTTTTT. It translates to CASSLVKGELFF.

The chain's CDR3 is CAISLLSSADTQYF. CDR3 in DNA: TGTGCCATCAGTCTACTGAGTAGCGCAGATACGCAGTATTTT. The chain uses TRBV10-3 and TRBJ2-3; perhaps TRBD2 as D (5 bases). The CDR3 sequence is 14 residues long. Per germline, CDR1 ENHRY and CDR2 SYGVKD. Between the trimmed V and J ends, which lost 5 bases and 4 bases, there was a span of 13 bases.

The V and J genes are TRBV7-8 and TRBJ2-7, with TRBD1 matching over 7 bases. V trimming: 4 bases; J trimming: 5 bases; junction bases outside the gene matches: 11. The CDR3 consists of 15 residues. CDR1 is SGHVS and CDR2 is FQNEAQ in the germline V gene. The DNA for the CDR3 is TGTGCCAGCAGCTCCCGGGAAGGGGGCGACCACGAGCAGTACTTC. Amino acid sequence: CASSSREGGDHEQYF.

This chain uses TRBV3-1 with TRBJ1-6; D is ambiguous. The CDR3 covers 16 residues. V dropped 2 bases and J dropped 4 bases, with 12 bases sitting between them. Germline values: CDR1 LGHDT, CDR2 YNNKEL (reference sequence). CDR3 sequence (DNA): TGTGCCAGCAGCCAAAGGCCGGGTCCTTATAATTCACCCCTCCACTTT. Protein sequence: CASSQRPGPYNSPLHF.

The V and J genes are TRBV7-9 and TRBJ2-7; 8 bases agree with TRBD1. The CDR3 contains 14 residues. V was pared by 5 bases and J by 5 bases, with 8 bases of the junction left unmatched. Germline V gene data show CDR1 as SEHNR and CDR2 as FQNEAQ (reference sequence). This chain's CDR3 is CASSRQGTPHEQYF. CDR3 DNA: TGTGCCAGCAGCAGACAGGGGACCCCCCACGAGCAGTACTTC.

The CDR3 DNA follows: TGTGCCAGCAGTTCCGGGACTAGGCAGTTCTTC. This gives the protein CASSSGTRQFF. The V gene is TRBV7-2, the J gene TRBJ2-1; 8 nucleotides line up with TRBD2. The length of the CDR3 is 11 residues. With V trimmed by 6 bases and J by 12 bases, 4 bases remained unmatched. CDR1 and CDR2 from the germline V gene are SGHTA and FQGNSA.

This clonotype was counted between two and nine times. V and J are TRBV6-5 and TRBJ1-1; weak D call: TRBD1 (5 bases). Trimming stripped 0 bases from V and 2 bases from J, with 16 bases between. The CDR3 runs to 17 residues. From germline, CDR1 is MNHEY and CDR2 SVGAGI. CDR3 in DNA: TGTGCCAGCAGTTACTCGTCGATTGAGGGGATTAACACTGAAGCTTTCTTT. This gives the protein CASSYSSIEGINTEAFF.

The chain combines TRBV5-5 with TRBJ2-7; the D is unclear. Trimming stripped 4 bases from V and 7 bases from J, with 24 bases between. Germline CDR1 is SGHKS and CDR2 is YYEKEE (reference sequence). The CDR3 is 16 residues long. The CDR3 loop is CASSQLSPGIRGEQYF. For the CDR3, the DNA is TGTGCCAGCAGCCAACTCTCACCGGGCATACGTGGGGAGCAGTACTTC.

The J gene is TRBJ1-2, the V gene TRBV3-1, with D possibly TRBD1 on 6 matching bases. Looked up from germline, CDR1 is LGHDT and CDR2 is YNNKEL (reference sequence). The CDR3 is made up of 14 amino acids. V lost 4 bases to trimming and J lost 6 bases, with 15 bases between them. The CDR3 region is CASSPAGDRHGYTF. CDR3 DNA sequence: TGTGCCAGCAGCCCCGCAGGGGACCGACATGGCTACACCTTC. Supplemented by reference TRBV3-1 and TRBJ1-2, the full variable domain reads DTAVSQTPKYLVTQMGNDKSIKCEQNLGHDTMYWYKQDSKKFLKIMFSYNNKELIINETVPNRFSPKSPDKAHLNLHINSLELGDSAVYFCASSPAGDRHGYTFGSGTRLTVV.

This clonotype has a handful of counts. The rearrangement links TRBV12-3 or TRBV12-4 to TRBJ1-2; maybe TRBD1 (5 bases). V shed 7 bases and J shed 7 bases, with 16 bases lying between them. The CDR3 runs to 13 residues. The CDR3 DNA is TGTGCCAGCACCCTAAGCAGGGAAGCTGGCTACACCTTC. Residues: CASTLSREAGYTF.

The chain couples TRBV9 to TRBJ2-3; TRBD2 agrees at 8 bases. V shed 1 base, J shed 1 base, and the junction held 11 bases outside the gene matches. The germline V gene has CDR1 SGDLS and CDR2 YYNGEE. CDR3 size: 18 residues. DNA of the CDR3: TGTGCCAGCAGCGTAAGCTATGGCGGGGGGTCGCGCACAGATACGCAGTATTTT. Translated, it gives CASSVSYGGGSRTDTQYF.

The rearrangement links TRBV18 to TRBJ2-1; D is possibly TRBD2 (6 bases). V shed 8 bases and J shed 4 bases, with 12 bases lying between them. Germline V CDR1 and CDR2: KGHSH, LQKENI. The CDR3 is 13 amino acids. The CDR3 protein is CASTGEGYNEQFF. The CDR3 DNA sequence: TGTGCCAGCACGGGAGAGGGGTACAATGAGCAGTTCTTC.

This clonotype was seen only a few times. The chain recombines TRBV5-1 with TRBJ2-1; D gene unclear. The CDR3 has 13 amino acids. V gave up 0 bases and J gave up 8 bases, with 9 bases separating them. CDR1 SGHRS and CDR2 YFSETQ come from the germline V gene. The DNA of the CDR3 is TGCGCCAGCAGCTTGGGGTCTCGTCATGAGCAGTTCTTC. Its protein product is CASSLGSRHEQFF.

This clonotype was found a few times. V usage is TRBV12-3 or TRBV12-4 and J usage is TRBJ2-3, with 7 bases that match TRBD2. This CDR3 has 15 residues. After removal of 3 bases from V and 2 bases from J, the junction contained 5 bases not matched to a gene. CDR3 nucleotides: TGTGCCAGCAGTTTCGGAACTAGCGTCACAGATACGCAGTATTTT. Amino acids: CASSFGTSVTDTQYF.

This clonotype has only one observation. V gene TRBV28 combines with J gene TRBJ2-7; TRBD1 matches 8 bases. This CDR3 is built from 13 residues. The V gene end was trimmed by 4 bases and the J gene end by 4 bases; junction bases not matched to a gene: 3. Germline-derived CDR1 and CDR2 are MDHEN and SYDVKM. The CDR3 DNA is TGTGCCAGCAGTTGGACAGGGAGATACGAGCAGTACTTC. It encodes CASSWTGRYEQYF.

This clonotype has just one count. Relative to the germline gene, one junction end is altered; a read error may explain this. The genes are TRBV19 and TRBJ1-1, with a possible D match to TRBD1 (5 bases). CDR3 length: 9 residues. Germline CDR1 and CDR2: LNHDA and SQIVND (reference sequence). In DNA form, the CDR3 reads TGTGCCAGTACTCCCGGGACCAACTTT. Its protein product is CASTPGTNF.

The genes are TRBV24-1 and TRBJ1-1; D not resolved. In germline, CDR1 is KGHDR, CDR2 SFDVKD. The V gene lost 7 bases and the J gene lost 2 bases, with 7 bases spanning the gap. This CDR3 region has 12 residues. The CDR3 here is CATRASNTEAFF. The CDR3 DNA reads TGTGCCACCAGGGCCTCTAACACTGAAGCTTTCTTT.

This clonotype showed up just a few times. The chain carries TRBV19 and TRBJ2-3, with no clear D. The CDR3 contains 13 residues. V gave up 3 bases and J gave up 7 bases, with 11 bases separating them. Germline V CDR1 and CDR2: LNHDA, SQIVND (reference sequence). CDR3 sequence: CASSMTRSHTQYF. DNA for the CDR3: TGTGCCAGTAGTATGACCCGAAGCCATACGCAGTATTTT. The variable domain in full, completed from reference TRBV19 and TRBJ2-3, reads DGGITQSPKYLFRKEGQNVTLSCEQNLNHDAMYWYRQDPGQGLRLIYYSQIVNDFQKGDIAEGYSVSREKKESFPLTVTSAQKNPTAFYLCASSMTRSHTQYFGPGTRLTVL.

This clonotype has a count of ten or more. The junction shows a germline mismatch at one end, possibly a read error. J is TRBJ1-1 and V is TRBV5-1; D perhaps matches TRBD1 (6 bases). CDR1 and CDR2 from the germline V gene are SGHRS and YFSETQ. The CDR3 spans 13 residues. CDR3 sequence (DNA): TGTGCCAGCAGCTTACAGGGGAACACTGAAGCTTTCTTT. This sequence encodes CASSLQGNTEAFF.

This clonotype came up a few times. This rearrangement joins TRBV10-3 to TRBJ2-1; D might be TRBD1 (5 bases). Trimming pared 0 bases from V and 0 bases from J, leaving 15 bases between. Germline CDR1 is ENHRY and CDR2 is SYGVKD. The CDR3 is 18 residues long. The CDR3 is CAISESASAGNSYNEQFF. CDR3 DNA: TGTGCCATCAGTGAGTCGGCCTCGGCAGGGAACTCCTACAATGAGCAGTTCTTC.

This clonotype has only a few counts. The genes are TRBV7-9 and TRBJ1-3; TRBD1 agrees at 8 bases. The junction had 9 bases not matched to a gene; V was cut back by 4 bases and J by 4 bases. The germline V gene encodes CDR1 SEHNR and CDR2 FQNEAQ (reference sequence). This CDR3 has 16 residues. The CDR3 DNA is TGTGCCAGCAGCTCCGAAGGACAGGGCAAGGGAAACACCATATATTTT. Translated, it gives CASSSEGQGKGNTIYF.